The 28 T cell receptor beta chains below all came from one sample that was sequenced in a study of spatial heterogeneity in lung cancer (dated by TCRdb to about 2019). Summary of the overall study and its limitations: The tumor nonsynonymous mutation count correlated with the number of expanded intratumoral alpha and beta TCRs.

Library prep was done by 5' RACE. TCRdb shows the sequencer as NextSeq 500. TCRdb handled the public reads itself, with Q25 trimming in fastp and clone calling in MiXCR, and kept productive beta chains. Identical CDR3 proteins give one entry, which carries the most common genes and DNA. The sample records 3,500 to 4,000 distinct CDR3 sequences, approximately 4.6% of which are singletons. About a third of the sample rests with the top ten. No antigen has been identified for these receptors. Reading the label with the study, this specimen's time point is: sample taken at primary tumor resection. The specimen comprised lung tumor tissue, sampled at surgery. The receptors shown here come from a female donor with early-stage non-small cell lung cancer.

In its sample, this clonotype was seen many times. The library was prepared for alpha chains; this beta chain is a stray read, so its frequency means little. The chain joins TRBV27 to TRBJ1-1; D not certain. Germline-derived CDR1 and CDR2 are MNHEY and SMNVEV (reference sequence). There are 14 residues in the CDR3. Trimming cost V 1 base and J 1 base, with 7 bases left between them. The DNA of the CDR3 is TGTGCCAGCAGTTTATTGAATGGGAACACTGAAGCTTTCTTT. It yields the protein CASSLLNGNTEAFF.

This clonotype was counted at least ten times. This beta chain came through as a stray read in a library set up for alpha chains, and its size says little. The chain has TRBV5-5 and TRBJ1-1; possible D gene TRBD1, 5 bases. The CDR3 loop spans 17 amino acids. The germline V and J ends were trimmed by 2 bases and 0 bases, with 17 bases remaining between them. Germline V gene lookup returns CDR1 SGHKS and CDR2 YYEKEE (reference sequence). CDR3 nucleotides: TGTGCCAGCAGCTTTTGGACACACAATCACATGAACACTGAAGCTTTCTTT. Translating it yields CASSFWTHNHMNTEAFF.

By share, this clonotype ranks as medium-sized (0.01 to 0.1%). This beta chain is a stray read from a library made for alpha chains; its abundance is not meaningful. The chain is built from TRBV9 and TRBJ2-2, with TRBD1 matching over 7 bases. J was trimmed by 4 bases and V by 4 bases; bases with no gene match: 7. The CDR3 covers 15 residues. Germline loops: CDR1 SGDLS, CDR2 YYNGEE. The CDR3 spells CASSPEGAITGELFF. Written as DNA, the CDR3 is TGTGCCAGCAGCCCTGAGGGGGCGATCACCGGGGAGCTGTTTTTT.

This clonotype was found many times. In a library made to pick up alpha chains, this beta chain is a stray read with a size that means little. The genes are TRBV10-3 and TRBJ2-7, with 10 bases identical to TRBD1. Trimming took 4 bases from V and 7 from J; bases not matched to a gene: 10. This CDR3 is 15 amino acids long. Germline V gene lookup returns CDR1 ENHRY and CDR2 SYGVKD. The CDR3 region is CAISGRTGGLVEQYF. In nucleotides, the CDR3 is TGTGCCATCAGTGGAAGGACAGGGGGATTGGTAGAGCAGTACTTC.

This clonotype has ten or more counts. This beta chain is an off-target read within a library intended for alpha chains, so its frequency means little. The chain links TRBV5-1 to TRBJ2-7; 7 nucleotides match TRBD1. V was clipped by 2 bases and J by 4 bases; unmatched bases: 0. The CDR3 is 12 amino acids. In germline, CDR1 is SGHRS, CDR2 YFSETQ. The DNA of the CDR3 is TGCGCCAGCAGCTTACAGGGGTACGAGCAGTACTTC. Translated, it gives CASSLQGYEQYF.

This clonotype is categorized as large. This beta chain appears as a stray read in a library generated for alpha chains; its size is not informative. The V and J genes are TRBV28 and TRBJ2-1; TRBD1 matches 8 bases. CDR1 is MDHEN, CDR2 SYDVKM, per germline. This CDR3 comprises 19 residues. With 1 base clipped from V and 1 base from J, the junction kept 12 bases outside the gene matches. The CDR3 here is CASSLYAPGQGGSYNEQFF. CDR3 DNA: TGTGCCAGCAGTTTATACGCCCCTGGACAGGGTGGGTCCTACAATGAGCAGTTCTTC.

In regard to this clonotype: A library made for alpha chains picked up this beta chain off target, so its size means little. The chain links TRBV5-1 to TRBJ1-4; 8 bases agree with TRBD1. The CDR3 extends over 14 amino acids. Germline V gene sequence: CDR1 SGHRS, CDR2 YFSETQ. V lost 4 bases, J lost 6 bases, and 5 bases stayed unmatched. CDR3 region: CASSVTGDDEKLFF. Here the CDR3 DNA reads TGCGCCAGCAGCGTGACAGGGGATGATGAAAAACTGTTTTTT.

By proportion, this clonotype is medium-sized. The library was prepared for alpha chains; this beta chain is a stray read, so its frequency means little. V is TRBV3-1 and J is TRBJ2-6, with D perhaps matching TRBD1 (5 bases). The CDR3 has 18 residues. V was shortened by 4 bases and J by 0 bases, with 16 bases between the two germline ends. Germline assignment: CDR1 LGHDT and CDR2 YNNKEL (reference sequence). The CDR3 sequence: CASSPRRQPRSGANVLTF. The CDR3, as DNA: TGTGCCAGCAGCCCCCGGAGACAGCCCCGCTCTGGGGCCAACGTCCTGACTTTC.

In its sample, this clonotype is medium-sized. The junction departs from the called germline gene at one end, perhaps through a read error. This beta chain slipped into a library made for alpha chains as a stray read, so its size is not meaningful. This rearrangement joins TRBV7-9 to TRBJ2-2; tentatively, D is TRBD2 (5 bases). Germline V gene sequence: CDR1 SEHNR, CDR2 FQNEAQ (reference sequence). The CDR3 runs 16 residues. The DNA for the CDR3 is TGTGCCAGCAGCTTAGGATTGGGGAGAGGCACCTGGGAGCTGTTTTTT. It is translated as CASSLGLGRGTWELFF.

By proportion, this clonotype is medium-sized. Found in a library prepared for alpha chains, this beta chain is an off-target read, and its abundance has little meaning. CDR3 bases: TGTGCCAGCAGCCTCAACCTAGCGGGGAGGTACCAAGAGACCCAGTACTTC. It codes for CASSLNLAGRYQETQYF. V usage is TRBV3-1 and J usage is TRBJ2-5; TRBD2 aligns across 9 bases. V shed 4 bases and J 0 bases; nucleotides not matched to a gene: 9. The CDR3 spans 17 residues. The germline V gene has CDR1 LGHDT and CDR2 YNNKEL (reference sequence).

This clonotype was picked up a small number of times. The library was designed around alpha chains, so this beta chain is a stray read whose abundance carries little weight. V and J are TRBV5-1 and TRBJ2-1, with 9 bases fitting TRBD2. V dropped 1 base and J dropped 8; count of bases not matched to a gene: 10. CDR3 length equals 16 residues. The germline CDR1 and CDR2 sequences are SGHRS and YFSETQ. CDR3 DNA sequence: TGCGCCAGCAGCTTGTTGCTAGCGGGAAAAGTGCATGAGCAGTTCTTC. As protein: CASSLLLAGKVHEQFF.

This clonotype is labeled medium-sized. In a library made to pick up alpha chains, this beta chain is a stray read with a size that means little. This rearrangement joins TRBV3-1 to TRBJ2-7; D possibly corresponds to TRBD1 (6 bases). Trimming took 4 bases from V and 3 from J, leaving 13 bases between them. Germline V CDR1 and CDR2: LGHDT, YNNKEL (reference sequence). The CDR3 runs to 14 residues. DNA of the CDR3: TGTGCCAGCAGCCCCCTCGACAGGATCTACGAGCAGTACTTC. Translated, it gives CASSPLDRIYEQYF.

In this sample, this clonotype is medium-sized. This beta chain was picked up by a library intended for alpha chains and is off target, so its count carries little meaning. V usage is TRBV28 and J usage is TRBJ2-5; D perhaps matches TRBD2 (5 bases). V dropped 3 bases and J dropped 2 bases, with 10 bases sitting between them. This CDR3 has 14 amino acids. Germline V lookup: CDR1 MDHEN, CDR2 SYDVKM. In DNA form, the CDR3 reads TGTGCCAGCAGTTTGGCTCCGGGGCAAGAGACCCAGTACTTC. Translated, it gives CASSLAPGQETQYF.

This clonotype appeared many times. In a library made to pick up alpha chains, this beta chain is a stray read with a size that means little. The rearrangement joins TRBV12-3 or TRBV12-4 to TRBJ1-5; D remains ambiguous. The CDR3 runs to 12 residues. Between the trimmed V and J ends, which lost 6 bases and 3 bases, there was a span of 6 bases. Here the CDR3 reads CASSTNNQPQHF. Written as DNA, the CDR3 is TGTGCCAGCAGCACCAACAATCAGCCCCAGCATTTT.

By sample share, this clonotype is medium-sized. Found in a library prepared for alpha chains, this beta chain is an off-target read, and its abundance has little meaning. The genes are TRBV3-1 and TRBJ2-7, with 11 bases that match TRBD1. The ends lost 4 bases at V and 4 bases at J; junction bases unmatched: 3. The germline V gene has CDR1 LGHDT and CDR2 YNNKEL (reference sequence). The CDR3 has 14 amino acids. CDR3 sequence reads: CASSLGTGGYEQYV. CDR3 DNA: TGTGCCAGCAGCCTTGGGACAGGGGGGTACGAGCAGTACGTC.

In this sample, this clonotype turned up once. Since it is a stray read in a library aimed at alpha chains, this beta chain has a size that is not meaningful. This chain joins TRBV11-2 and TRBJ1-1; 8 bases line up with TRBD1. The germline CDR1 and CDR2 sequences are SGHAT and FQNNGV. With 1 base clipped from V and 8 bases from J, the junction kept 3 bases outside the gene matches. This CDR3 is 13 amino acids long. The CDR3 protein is CASSLGQGYEAFF. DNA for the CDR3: TGTGCCAGCAGCTTAGGACAGGGGTACGAAGCTTTCTTT.

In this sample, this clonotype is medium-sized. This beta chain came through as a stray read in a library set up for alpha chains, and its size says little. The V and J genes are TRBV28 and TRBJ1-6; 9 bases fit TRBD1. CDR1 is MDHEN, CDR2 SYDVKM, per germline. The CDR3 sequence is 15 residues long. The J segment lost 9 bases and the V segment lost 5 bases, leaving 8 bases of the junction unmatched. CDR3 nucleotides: TGTGCCAGCAGTCCACTCGGGGACAGGGTTTCACCCCTCCACTTT. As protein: CASSPLGDRVSPLHF. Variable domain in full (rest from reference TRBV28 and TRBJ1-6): DVKVTQSSRYLVKRTGEKVFLECVQDMDHENMFWYRQDPGLGLRLIYFSYDVKMKEKGDIPEGYSVSREKKERFSLILESASTNQTSMYLCASSPLGDRVSPLHFGNGTRLTVT.

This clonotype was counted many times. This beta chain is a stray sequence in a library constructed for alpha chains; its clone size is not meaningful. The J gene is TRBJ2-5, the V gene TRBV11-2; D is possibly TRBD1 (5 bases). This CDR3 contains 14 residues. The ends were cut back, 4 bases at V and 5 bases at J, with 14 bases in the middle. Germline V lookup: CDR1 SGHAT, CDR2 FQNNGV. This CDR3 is CASSSGAGLETQYF. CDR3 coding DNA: TGTGCCAGCAGCTCAGGTGCAGGGCTGGAGACCCAGTACTTC.

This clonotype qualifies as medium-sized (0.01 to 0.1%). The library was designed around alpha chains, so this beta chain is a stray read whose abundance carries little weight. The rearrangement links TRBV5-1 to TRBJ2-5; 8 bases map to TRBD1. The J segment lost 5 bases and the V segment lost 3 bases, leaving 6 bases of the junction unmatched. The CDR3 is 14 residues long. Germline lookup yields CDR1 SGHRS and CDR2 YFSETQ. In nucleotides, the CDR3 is TGCGCCAGCAGCTCACGTACAGGGGGGGAGACCCAGTACTTC. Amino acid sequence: CASSSRTGGETQYF.

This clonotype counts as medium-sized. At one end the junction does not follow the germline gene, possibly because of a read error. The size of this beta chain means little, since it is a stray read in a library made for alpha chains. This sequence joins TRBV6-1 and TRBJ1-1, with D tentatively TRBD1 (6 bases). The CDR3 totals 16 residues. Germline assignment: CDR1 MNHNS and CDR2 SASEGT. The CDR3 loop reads CASSGALTGTPRKPVF. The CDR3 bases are TGTGCCAGCAGTGGAGCCTTAACCGGGACACCCCGAAAACCGGTCTTT.

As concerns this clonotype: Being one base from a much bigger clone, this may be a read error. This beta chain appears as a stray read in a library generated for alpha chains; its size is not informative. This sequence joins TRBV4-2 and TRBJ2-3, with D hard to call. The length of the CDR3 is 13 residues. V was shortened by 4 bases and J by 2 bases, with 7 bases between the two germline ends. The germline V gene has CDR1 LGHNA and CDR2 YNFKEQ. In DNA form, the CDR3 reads TGTGCCAGCAGCCTGGGCAACACAGATACGCAGTATTTT. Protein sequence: CASSLGNTDTQYF.

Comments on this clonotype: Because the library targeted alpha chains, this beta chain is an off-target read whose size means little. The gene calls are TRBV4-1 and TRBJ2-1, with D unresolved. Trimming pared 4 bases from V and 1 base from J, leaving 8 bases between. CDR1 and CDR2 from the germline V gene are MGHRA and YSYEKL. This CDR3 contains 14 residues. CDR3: CASSPASSYNEQFF. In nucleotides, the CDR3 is TGCGCCAGCAGCCCAGCTAGTTCCTACAATGAGCAGTTCTTC.

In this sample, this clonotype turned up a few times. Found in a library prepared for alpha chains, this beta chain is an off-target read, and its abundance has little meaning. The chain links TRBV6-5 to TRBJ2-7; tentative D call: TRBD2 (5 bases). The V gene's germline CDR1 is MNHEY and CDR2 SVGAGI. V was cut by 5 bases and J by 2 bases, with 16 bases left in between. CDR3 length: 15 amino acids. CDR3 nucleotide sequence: TGTGCCAGCAGTCGACACCTGGGAGCAGCCTACGAGCAGTACGTC. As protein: CASSRHLGAAYEQYV.

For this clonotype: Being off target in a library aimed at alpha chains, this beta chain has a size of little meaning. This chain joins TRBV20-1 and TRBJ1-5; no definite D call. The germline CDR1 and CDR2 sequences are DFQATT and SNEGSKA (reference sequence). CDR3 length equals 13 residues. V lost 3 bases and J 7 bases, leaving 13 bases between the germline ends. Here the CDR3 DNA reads TGCAGTGCTAGTTTCGGGAAACGGCAGCCCCAGCATTTT. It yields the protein CSASFGKRQPQHF.

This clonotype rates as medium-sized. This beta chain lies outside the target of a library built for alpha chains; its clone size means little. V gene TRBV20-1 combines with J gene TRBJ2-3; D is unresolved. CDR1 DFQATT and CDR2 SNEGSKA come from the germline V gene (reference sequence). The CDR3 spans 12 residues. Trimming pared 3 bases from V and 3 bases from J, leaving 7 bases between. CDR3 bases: TGCAGTGCTAGCCCTAGGACAGATACGCAGTATTTT. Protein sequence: CSASPRTDTQYF.

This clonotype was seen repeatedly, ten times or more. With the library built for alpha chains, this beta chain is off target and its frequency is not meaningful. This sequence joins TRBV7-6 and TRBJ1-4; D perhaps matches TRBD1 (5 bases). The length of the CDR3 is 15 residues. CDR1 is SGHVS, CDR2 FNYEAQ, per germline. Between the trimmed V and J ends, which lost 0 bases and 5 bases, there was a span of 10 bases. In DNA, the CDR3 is TGTGCCAGCAGCTTAGCATGGGGGTCCAATGAAAAACTGTTTTTT. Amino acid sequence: CASSLAWGSNEKLFF.

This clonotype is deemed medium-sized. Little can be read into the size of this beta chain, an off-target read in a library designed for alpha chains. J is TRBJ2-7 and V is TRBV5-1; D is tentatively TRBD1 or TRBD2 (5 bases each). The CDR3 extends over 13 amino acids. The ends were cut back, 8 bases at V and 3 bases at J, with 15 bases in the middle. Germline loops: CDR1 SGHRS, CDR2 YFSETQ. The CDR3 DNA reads TGCGCCAGTCAAGAGGGGAGAAGCTACGAGCAGTACTTC. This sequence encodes CASQEGRSYEQYF.

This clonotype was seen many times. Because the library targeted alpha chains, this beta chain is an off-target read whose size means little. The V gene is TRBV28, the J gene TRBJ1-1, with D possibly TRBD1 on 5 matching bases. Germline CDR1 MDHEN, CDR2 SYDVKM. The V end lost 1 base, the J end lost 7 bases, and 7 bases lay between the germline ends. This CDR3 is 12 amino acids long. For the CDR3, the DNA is TGTGCCAGCAGTTTATTCGGGGGTGAAGCTTTCTTT. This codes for CASSLFGGEAFF.